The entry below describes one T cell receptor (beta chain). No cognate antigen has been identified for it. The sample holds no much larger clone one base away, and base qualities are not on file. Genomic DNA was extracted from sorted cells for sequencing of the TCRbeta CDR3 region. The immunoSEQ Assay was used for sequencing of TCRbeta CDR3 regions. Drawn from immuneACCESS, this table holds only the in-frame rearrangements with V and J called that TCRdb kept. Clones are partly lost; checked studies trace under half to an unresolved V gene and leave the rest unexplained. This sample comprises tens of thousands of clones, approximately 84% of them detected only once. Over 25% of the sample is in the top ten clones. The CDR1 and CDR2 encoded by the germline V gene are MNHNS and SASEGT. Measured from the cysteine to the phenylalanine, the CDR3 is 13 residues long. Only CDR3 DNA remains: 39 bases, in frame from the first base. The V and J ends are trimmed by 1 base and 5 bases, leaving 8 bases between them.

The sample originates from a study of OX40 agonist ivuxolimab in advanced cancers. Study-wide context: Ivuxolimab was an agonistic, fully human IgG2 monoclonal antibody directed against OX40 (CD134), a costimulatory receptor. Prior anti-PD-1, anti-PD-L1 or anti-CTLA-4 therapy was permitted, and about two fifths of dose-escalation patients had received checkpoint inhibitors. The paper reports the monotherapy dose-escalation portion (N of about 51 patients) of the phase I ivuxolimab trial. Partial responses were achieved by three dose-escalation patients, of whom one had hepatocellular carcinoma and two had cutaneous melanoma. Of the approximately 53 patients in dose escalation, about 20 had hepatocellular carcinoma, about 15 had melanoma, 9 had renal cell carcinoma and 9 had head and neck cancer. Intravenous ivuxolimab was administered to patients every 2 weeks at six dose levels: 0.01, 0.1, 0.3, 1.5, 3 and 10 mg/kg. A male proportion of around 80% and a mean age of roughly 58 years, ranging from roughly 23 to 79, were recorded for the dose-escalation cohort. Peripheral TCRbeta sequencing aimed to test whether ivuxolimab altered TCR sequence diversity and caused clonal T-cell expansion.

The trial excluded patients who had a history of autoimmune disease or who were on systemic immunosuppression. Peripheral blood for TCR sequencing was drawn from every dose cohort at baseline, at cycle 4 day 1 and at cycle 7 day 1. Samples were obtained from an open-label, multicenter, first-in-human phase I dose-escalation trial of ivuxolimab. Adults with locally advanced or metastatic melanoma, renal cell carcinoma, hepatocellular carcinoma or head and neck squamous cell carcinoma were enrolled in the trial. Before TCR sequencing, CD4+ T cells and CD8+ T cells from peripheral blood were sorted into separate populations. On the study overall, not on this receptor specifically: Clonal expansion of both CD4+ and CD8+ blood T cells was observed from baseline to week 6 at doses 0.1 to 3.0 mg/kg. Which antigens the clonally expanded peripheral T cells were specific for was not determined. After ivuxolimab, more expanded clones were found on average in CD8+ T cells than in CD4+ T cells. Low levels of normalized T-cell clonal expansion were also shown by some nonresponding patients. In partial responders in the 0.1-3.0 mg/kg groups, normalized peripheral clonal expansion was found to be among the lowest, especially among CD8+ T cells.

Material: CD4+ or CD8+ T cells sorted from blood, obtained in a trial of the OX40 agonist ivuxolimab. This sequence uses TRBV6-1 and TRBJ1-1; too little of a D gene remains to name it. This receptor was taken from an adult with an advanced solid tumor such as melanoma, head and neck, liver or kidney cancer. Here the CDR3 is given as CASSEGRETEAFF. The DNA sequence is TGTGCCAGCAGTGAAGGAAGGGAGACTGAAGCTTTCTTT.